Below are 28 T cell receptor beta chains sequenced from a single sample in a study of memory CD4+ T cells and cytomegalovirus serostatus (dated by TCRdb to the late 2010s). A FACSAria II was used to sort memory CD4+ T cells, defined as single viable CD3+CD4+CD8-CD45RO+ cells. Library construction relied on the immunoSEQ multiplex PCR assay. TCRdb retrieved this table from immuneACCESS and kept in-frame rearrangements only. Not all clones are present; in checked studies, unresolved V genes account for under half, and no reason is known for the remainder. The sample yields tens of thousands of clones; 76% were counted once. About 4.3% of the sample goes to the ten largest clones. Material: memory CD4+ T cells from blood. These receptors were collected from an adult in good health and CMV-seropositive.

This clone appeared once. The chain carries TRBV5-6 and TRBJ1-4, with unresolved D. This CDR3 contains 15 residues. Looked up from germline, CDR1 is SGHDT and CDR2 is YYEEEE. Trimming left V 4 bases short and J 0 bases short, with 10 bases between. The CDR3 DNA follows: TGTGCCAGCAGCCTCCAGTACCCAACTAATGAAAAACTGTTTTTT. Amino acids: CASSLQYPTNEKLFF.

The J gene is TRBJ1-1, the V gene TRBV21-1. TRBV21-1 is a listed pseudogene. There are 13 residues in the CDR3. The CDR3 sequence: CASSNLNWGEAFF. CDR3 coding DNA: TGTGCCAGCAGCAACCTAAACTGGGGTGAAGCTTTCTTT.

J is TRBJ1-1 and V is TRBV29-1; 7 bases line up with TRBD1. Germline CDR1 and CDR2: SQVTM and ANQGSEA. The V segment lost 7 bases and the J segment 4 bases; nucleotides outside the gene matches: 12. The length of the CDR3 is 14 residues. CDR3 amino acids: CSGAIRDSLTEAFF. CDR3 bases: TGCAGCGGCGCAATCCGGGACAGCCTCACTGAAGCTTTCTTT.

This chain links TRBV6-6 with TRBJ2-3; D may correspond to TRBD1 or TRBD2 (5 bases each). Germline CDR1 is MNHNY and CDR2 is SVGAGI (reference sequence). The V end lost 1 base, the J end lost 6 bases, and 8 bases lay between the germline ends. The CDR3 extends over 13 amino acids. In nucleotides, the CDR3 is TGTGCCAGCAGTTACTTGGGACCCGATACGCAGTATTTT. Protein sequence: CASSYLGPDTQYF.

This rearrangement joins TRBV6-5 to TRBJ2-2; tentatively, D is TRBD1 (5 bases). The CDR3 runs to 15 residues. V was cut by 6 bases and J by 1 base, with 12 bases left in between. The V gene's germline CDR1 is MNHEY and CDR2 SVGAGI. In DNA form, the CDR3 reads TGTGCCAGCAGCCGAGATACAGGGAACACCGGGGAGCTGTTTTTT. Its translation: CASSRDTGNTGELFF.

The CDR3 DNA follows: TGTGCCAGCAGCTCGGAGTACAGGGGTGCCGGGGAGCTGTTTTTT. It translates to CASSSEYRGAGELFF. V and J are TRBV6-7 and TRBJ2-2, with 7 bases matching TRBD1. TRBV6-7 counts as an open reading frame of uncertain function. J gave up 6 bases and V 6 bases, and 10 bases lay outside the gene matches. The CDR3 runs to 15 residues.

This clone appeared a few times. The chain carries TRBV5-6 and TRBJ1-2, with TRBD1 matching over 7 bases. The CDR3 spans 17 residues. Trimming cost V 3 bases and J 1 base; bases outside gene matches: 12. Germline V gene lookup returns CDR1 SGHDT and CDR2 YYEEEE. Written as DNA, the CDR3 is TGTGCCAGCAGCTCGAGTCGGGACAGCCAGAGTAACTATGGCTACACCTTC. This codes for CASSSSRDSQSNYGYTF.

The chain joins TRBV6-5 to TRBJ2-7, with a weak D call TRBD1 (7 bases). The germline V gene encodes CDR1 MNHEY and CDR2 SVGAGI. The CDR3 contains 13 residues. V lost 6 bases to trimming and J lost 3 bases, with 12 bases between them. CDR3 sequence reads: CASSSGGYYEQYF. CDR3 DNA: TGTGCCAGCAGCTCAGGGGGGTACTACGAGCAGTACTTC.

V and J are TRBV5-1 and TRBJ2-3; 10 bases fit TRBD2. V shed 4 bases and J 0 bases; nucleotides not matched to a gene: 5. This CDR3 is built from 16 residues. The germline gives CDR1 SGHRS, CDR2 YFSETQ. CDR3 coding DNA: TGCGCCAGCAGCCCCAGGACTAGCGGTAGCACAGATACGCAGTATTTT. Translated, it gives CASSPRTSGSTDTQYF.

The chain uses TRBV28 and TRBJ1-3; D uncertain. The CDR3 has 11 residues. CDR1 and CDR2 (germline): MDHEN, SYDVKM. The V end lost 3 bases, the J end lost 4 bases, and 1 base lay between the germline ends. CDR3 sequence reads: CASSLGNTIYF. CDR3 nucleotide sequence: TGTGCCAGCAGTTTGGGAAACACCATATATTTT.

J is TRBJ2-3 and V is TRBV5-6, with 14 bases aligning to TRBD2. The germline V gene has CDR1 SGHDT and CDR2 YYEEEE. After removal of 4 bases from V and 6 bases from J, the junction contained 7 bases not matched to a gene. There are 16 residues in the CDR3. The chain's CDR3 is CASSGGLAGVFDTQYF. As DNA, the CDR3 is TGTGCCAGCAGCGGGGGACTAGCGGGGGTCTTTGATACGCAGTATTTT.

This clone was seen once. CDR3 DNA sequence: TGTGCCAGCAGTGAATACAGTCCATACGAGCAGTACTTC. Translated, it gives CASSEYSPYEQYF. This rearrangement joins TRBV6-1 to TRBJ2-7; D remains unclear. Trimming pared 2 bases from V and 4 bases from J, leaving 9 bases between. The CDR3 is 13 residues long. Germline V CDR1 and CDR2: MNHNS, SASEGT.

The CDR3 spells CAWGGPQFYEQYF. The CDR3 DNA is TGTGCCTGGGGAGGCCCTCAGTTCTACGAGCAGTACTTC. The chain recombines TRBV30 with TRBJ2-7; D is perhaps TRBD2 (5 bases). Germline V CDR1 and CDR2: GTSNPN, SVGIG (reference sequence). V shed 5 bases and J shed 3 bases, with 14 bases lying between them. This CDR3 contains 13 residues. Drawing the rest from reference TRBV30 and TRBJ2-7, the complete variable domain is SQTIHQWPATLVQPVGSPLSLECTVEGTSNPNLYWYRQAAGRGLQLLFYSVGIGQISSEVPQNLSASRPQDRQFILSSKKLLLSDSGFYLCAWGGPQFYEQYFGPGTRLTVT.

The gene calls are TRBV6-5 and TRBJ2-2; D may correspond to TRBD1 or TRBD2 (5 bases each). Between the trimmed V and J ends, which lost 6 bases and 4 bases, there was a span of 15 bases. The V gene's germline CDR1 is MNHEY and CDR2 SVGAGI. This CDR3 has 15 amino acids. CDR3 in amino acids: CASSRLFGTTGELFF. CDR3 coding DNA: TGTGCCAGCAGCCGACTGTTCGGGACCACCGGGGAGCTGTTTTTT.

This clone was recorded once. This chain connects TRBV29-1 to TRBJ2-7; weak D call: TRBD2 (6 bases). Trimming left V 7 bases short and J 3 bases short, with 13 bases between. The germline V gene has CDR1 SQVTM and CDR2 ANQGSEA. This CDR3 has 12 residues. Here the CDR3 DNA reads TGCAGCGCCGGGAGAGGGGTCTACGAGCAGTACTTC. Translated, it gives CSAGRGVYEQYF.

J is TRBJ2-7 and V is TRBV19; tentatively, D is TRBD1 (7 bases). The CDR3 loop spans 13 amino acids. Germline V gene data show CDR1 as LNHDA and CDR2 as SQIVND (reference sequence). Trimming pared 8 bases from V and 6 bases from J, leaving 17 bases between. CDR3 sequence (DNA): TGTGCCAGTCAACATCCCCAGGGGGGCGAGCAGTACTTC. Protein: CASQHPQGGEQYF.

This sequence joins TRBV28 and TRBJ2-6; D may be TRBD1 or TRBD2 (5 bases each). This CDR3 has 17 amino acids. Trimming removed 4 bases from V and 0 bases from J, with 13 bases in between. Germline V gene sequence: CDR1 MDHEN, CDR2 SYDVKM. For the CDR3, the DNA is TGTGCCAGCAGTTCGGACCGGGGCCCCTCTGGGGCCAACGTCCTGACTTTC. It encodes CASSSDRGPSGANVLTF.

This clone was seen more than once but under ten times. The chain has TRBV5-6 and TRBJ2-7, with D unclear. The CDR3 consists of 15 residues. V dropped 5 bases and J dropped 5 bases, with 20 bases sitting between them. CDR1 and CDR2 (germline): SGHDT, YYEEEE. DNA for the CDR3: TGTGCCAGCAGTAGACGAGCCTTCCTCGCCGACGAGCAGTACTTC. Translating gives CASSRRAFLADEQYF. The full variable domain, with the rest looked up from reference TRBV5-6 and TRBJ2-7, is DAGVTQSPTHLIKTRGQQVTLRCSPKSGHDTVSWYQQALGQGPQFIFQYYEEEERQRGNFPDRFSGHQFPNYSSELNVNALLLGDSALYLCASSRRAFLADEQYFGPGTRLTVT.

The chain couples TRBV6-6 to TRBJ1-5; D ambiguous. With 5 bases removed from V and 2 bases from J, the gap between germline ends came to 10 bases. The CDR3 spans 14 residues. CDR1 is MNHNY, CDR2 SVGAGI, per germline (reference sequence). The CDR3 DNA is TGTGCCAGCAGTACCTATGAAGGCAATCAGCCCCAGCATTTT. Its protein is CASSTYEGNQPQHF.

The gene calls are TRBV7-2 and TRBJ2-3; TRBD2 agrees at 13 bases. The germline V gene has CDR1 SGHTA and CDR2 FQGNSA. The junction had 5 bases not matched to a gene; V was cut back by 5 bases and J by 3 bases. The CDR3 covers 16 residues. CDR3 loop: CASSPTLAGGTDTQYF. For the CDR3, the DNA is TGTGCCAGCAGCCCGACACTAGCGGGAGGGACAGATACGCAGTATTTT.

The genes are TRBV5-1 and TRBJ1-3; D is possibly TRBD1 (5 bases). This CDR3 has 16 amino acids. The germline V and J ends were trimmed by 4 bases and 0 bases, with 14 bases remaining between them. Germline CDR1 is SGHRS and CDR2 is YFSETQ. The CDR3 reads CASSPGGGNSGNTIYF. In DNA form, the CDR3 reads TGCGCCAGCAGCCCCGGTGGGGGGAACTCTGGAAACACCATATATTTT.

The chain has TRBV19 and TRBJ1-5, with 9 positions matching TRBD1. Per germline, CDR1 LNHDA and CDR2 SQIVND (reference sequence). The trim removed 5 bases at V and 7 bases at J, leaving 6 bases unmatched. CDR3 size: 14 residues. CDR3 loop: CASSQQGAWQPQHF. The CDR3, as DNA: TGTGCCAGTAGTCAACAGGGGGCATGGCAGCCCCAGCATTTT.

The chain recombines TRBV14 with TRBJ1-6; 12 bases agree with TRBD1. Germline CDR1 is SGHDN and CDR2 is FVKESK. This CDR3 region has 16 residues. Losses at the gene ends were 4 bases for V and 9 bases for J; bases not matched to a gene: 7. CDR3 nucleotide sequence: TGTGCCAGCAGCCTCTGGGGACAGGGGGCGGTTTCACCCCTCCACTTT. The encoded protein is CASSLWGQGAVSPLHF.

The rearrangement joins TRBV4-3 to TRBJ1-3; tentatively, D is TRBD1 (5 bases). The germline V and J ends were trimmed by 3 bases and 3 bases, with 18 bases remaining between them. This CDR3 contains 17 residues. Germline V CDR1 and CDR2: LGHNA, YSLEER. DNA for the CDR3: TGCGCCAGCAGCCATCGACGTGGGGACGGATTTGGAAACACCATATATTTT. Translation: CASSHRRGDGFGNTIYF.

The chain recombines TRBV11-2 with TRBJ2-1; 13 nucleotides agree with TRBD2. Germline assignment: CDR1 SGHAT and CDR2 FQNNGV. This CDR3 comprises 16 residues. Unmatched junction bases numbered 6, after V lost 5 bases and J lost 5 bases. CDR3 sequence: CASSPSGTSGDNEQFF. In DNA, the CDR3 is TGTGCCAGCAGCCCTTCTGGGACTAGCGGGGACAATGAGCAGTTCTTC.

This clone showed up just a few times. The chain carries TRBV7-6 and TRBJ1-4, with D unresolved. V shed 4 bases and J shed 8 bases, with 20 bases lying between them. Germline V gene data show CDR1 as SGHVS and CDR2 as FNYEAQ. This CDR3 region has 16 residues. The CDR3 here is CASSSVESRRSEKLFF. DNA of the CDR3: TGTGCCAGCAGCTCAGTCGAGAGTCGGAGATCGGAAAAACTGTTTTTT.

The chain combines TRBV5-4 with TRBJ1-2; D ambiguous. V was cut by 2 bases and J by 3 bases, with 11 bases left in between. This CDR3 is 14 amino acids long. Germline V lookup: CDR1 SGHNT, CDR2 YYREEE (reference sequence). DNA of the CDR3: TGTGCCAGCAGCTTTGAGGGTTGGGACTATGGCTACACCTTC. It encodes CASSFEGWDYGYTF.

The gene calls are TRBV4-1 and TRBJ2-3, with 7 nucleotides matching TRBD2. This CDR3 region has 15 residues. J was trimmed by 6 bases and V by 4 bases; bases with no gene match: 10. Germline V gene lookup returns CDR1 MGHRA and CDR2 YSYEKL. The CDR3: CASSPRGGARDTQYF. The CDR3 bases are TGCGCCAGCAGCCCCCGGGGAGGGGCTCGGGATACGCAGTATTTT.